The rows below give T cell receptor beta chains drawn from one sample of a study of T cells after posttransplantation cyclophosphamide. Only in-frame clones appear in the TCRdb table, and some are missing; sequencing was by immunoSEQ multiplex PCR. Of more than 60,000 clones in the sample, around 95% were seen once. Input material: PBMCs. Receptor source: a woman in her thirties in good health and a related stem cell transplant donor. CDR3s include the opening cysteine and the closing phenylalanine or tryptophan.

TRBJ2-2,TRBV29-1,CSVGETGTGELFF
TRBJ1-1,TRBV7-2,CASSLASGNTEAFF
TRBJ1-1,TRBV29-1,CSEIRERNTEAFF
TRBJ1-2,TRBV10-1,CASSGDGGYGYTF
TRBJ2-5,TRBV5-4,CASLLGGEGIETQYF
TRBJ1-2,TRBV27,CASSLSNRGHGYTF
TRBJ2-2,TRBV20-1,CSAPRGGELFF
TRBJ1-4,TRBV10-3,CAISGNRGLEKLFF
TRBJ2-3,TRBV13,CASSIPRPSGVNTQYF
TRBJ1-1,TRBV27,CASSPGTANTEAFF
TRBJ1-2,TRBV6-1,CASRADRTSDGYTF
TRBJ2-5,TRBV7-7,CASSSGLAETQYF
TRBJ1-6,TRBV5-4,CASSLNGGSYNSPLHF
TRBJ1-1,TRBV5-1,CASSFQGGQTEAFF
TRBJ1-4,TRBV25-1,CASRGDQKLFF
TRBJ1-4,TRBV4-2,CASSQTGSATNEKLFF
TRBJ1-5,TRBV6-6,CASSQGGFQGNQPQHF
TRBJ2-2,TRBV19,CASKRDRANTGELFF
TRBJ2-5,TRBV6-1,CASSPGTAQETQYF
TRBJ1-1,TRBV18,CASSPRTAVNTEVFF
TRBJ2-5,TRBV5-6,CASSSSGGQETQYF
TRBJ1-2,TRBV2,CASKGQSYGYTF
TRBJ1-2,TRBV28,CASRLQTVNYGYTF
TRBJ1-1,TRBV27,CASSLYGRNTEAFF
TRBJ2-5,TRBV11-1,CASSSTAGTQYF
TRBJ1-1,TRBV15,CATSRGRLETEAFF
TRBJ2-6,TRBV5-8,CASSLGLRGQSSSGANVLTF
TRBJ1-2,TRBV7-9,CASSLALGQIPNYGYTF
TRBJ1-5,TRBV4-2,CASSQDGDSNQPQHF
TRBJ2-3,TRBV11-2,CASSLVNSGISRAADTQYF
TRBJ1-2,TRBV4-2,CASSQGGQNYGYTF
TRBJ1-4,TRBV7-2,CASSLAVGREKLFF
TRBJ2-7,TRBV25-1,CASSGNEEPCF
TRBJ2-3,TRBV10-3,CAISESASGGASDTQYF
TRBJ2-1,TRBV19,CASSTPGQGLNEQFF
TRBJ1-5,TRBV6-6,CASRRGQGNQPQHF
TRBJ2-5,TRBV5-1,CASSLTSGGLTTQYF
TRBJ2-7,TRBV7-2,CASSLDVGGSSYEQYF
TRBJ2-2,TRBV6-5,CASSYTTGAAGELFF
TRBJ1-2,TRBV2,CASRGGRTDDYGYTF
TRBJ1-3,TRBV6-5,CASSSGLHTIYF
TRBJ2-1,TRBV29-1,CSVEAGRGGSNEQFF
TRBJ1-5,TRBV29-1,CGAGPRGPQHF
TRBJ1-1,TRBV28,CASSLYLGRVGTEAFF
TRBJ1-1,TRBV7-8,CASKEAGVGGTEAFF
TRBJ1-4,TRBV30,CAWSRQGSTNEKLFF